The source of this TCR beta chain is a study of beta chain features in type 1 diabetes. The CDR3 has 18 amino acids. The junction had 17 bases not matched to a gene; V was cut back by 7 bases and J by 0 bases. Looked up from germline, CDR1 is SGDLS and CDR2 is YYNGEE. Study-level findings and limits: In these data, an HLA type influence on TCRB rearrangement remained unresolved. PCR may have favored shorter templates equally in patients and controls. Among patients, naive, central memory and Treg TCRB repertoires appeared more similar than among healthy donors.

With regard to this clone: Antigen: not known.

Sequenced material consisted of expressed TCRB transcripts (all of the isolated RNA was reverse transcribed). An average of about 3.5 million reads was obtained for naive, central memory and regulatory T cell samples. Measured with immunoSEQ multiplex PCR; TCRdb has only the in-frame clones, and not every one. Of about 290,000 clones listed, about 7.8% are singletons. Sequencing used central memory CD4+ T cells from blood. The gene calls are TRBV9 and TRBJ2-7, with 9 bases lining up with TRBD1. This receptor was identified in a woman aged 18-35 years in good health. For the CDR3, the DNA is TGTGCCAGCGCAGAAGGGACAGGGCCCCTATTGAGCTCCTACGAGCAGTACTTC. As protein: CASAEGTGPLLSSYEQYF.